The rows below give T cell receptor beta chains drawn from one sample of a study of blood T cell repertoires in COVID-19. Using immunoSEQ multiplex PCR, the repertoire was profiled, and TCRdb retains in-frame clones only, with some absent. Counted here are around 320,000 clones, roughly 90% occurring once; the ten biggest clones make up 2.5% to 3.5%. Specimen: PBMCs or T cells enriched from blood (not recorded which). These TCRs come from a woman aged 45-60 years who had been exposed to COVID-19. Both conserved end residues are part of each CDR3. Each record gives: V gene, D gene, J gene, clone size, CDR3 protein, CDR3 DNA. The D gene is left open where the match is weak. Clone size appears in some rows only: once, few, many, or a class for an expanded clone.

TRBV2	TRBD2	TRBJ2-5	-	CATPMGLAGGQETQYF	TGTGCCACCCCCATGGGGCTAGCGGGGGGCCAAGAGACCCAGTACTTC
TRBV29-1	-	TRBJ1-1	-	CSVEGGELNTEAFF	TGCAGCGTTGAAGGTGGTGAGTTGAACACTGAAGCTTTCTTT
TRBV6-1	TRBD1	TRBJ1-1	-	CASSDGQGNNLLFNTEAFF	TGTGCCAGCAGTGACGGACAGGGAAACAACCTACTCTTTAACACTGAAGCTTTCTTT
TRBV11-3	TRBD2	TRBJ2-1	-	CASSLDSSGGKYNEQFF	TGTGCCAGCAGCTTAGACTCTAGCGGGGGGAAATACAATGAGCAGTTCTTC
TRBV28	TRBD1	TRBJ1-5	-	CASSSGGSNQPQHF	TGTGCCAGCAGCTCAGGGGGATCCAATCAGCCCCAGCATTTT
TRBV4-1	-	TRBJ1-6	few	CASSQEVYRSNSPLHF	TGCGCCAGCAGCCAAGAAGTTTACAGGAGCAATTCACCCCTCCACTTT
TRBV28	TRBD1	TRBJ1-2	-	CASRRQGYDAGYTF	TGTGCCAGCAGGAGACAGGGTTATGACGCTGGCTACACCTTC
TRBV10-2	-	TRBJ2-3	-	CASGWGSTDTQYF	TGCGCCAGCGGGTGGGGCAGCACAGATACGCAGTATTTT
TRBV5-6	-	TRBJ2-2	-	CASSSAPISNTGELFF	TGTGCCAGCAGCTCCGCACCGATAAGCAACACCGGGGAGCTGTTTTTT
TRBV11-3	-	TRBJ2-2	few	CASAGDTGELFF	TGTGCCAGCGCGGGCGACACCGGGGAGCTGTTTTTT
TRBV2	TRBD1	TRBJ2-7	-	CASSEGTGPYEQYF	TGTGCCAGCAGTGAAGGGACAGGGCCCTACGAGCAGTACTTC
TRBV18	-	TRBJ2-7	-	CASSPIPGDNYEQYF	TGTGCCAGCTCACCCATCCCCGGCGACAACTACGAGCAGTACTTC
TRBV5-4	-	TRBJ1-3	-	CASRLQGSGNTIYF	TGTGCCAGCAGGTTACAGGGTTCGGGAAACACCATATATTTT
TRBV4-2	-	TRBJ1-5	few	CASSQDGQGSQPQHF	TGTGCCAGCAGCCAAGATGGGCAGGGAAGTCAGCCCCAGCATTTT
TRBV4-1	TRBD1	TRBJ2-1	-	CASSHRQGADYNEQFF	TGCGCCAGCAGCCACAGACAGGGGGCGGACTACAATGAGCAGTTCTTC
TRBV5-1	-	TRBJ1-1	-	CASSALQGGGTEAFF	TGCGCCAGCAGCGCTTTACAGGGTGGAGGCACTGAAGCTTTCTTT
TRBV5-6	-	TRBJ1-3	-	CASSSLSVAGNTIYF	TGTGCCAGCAGCTCGCTCTCGGTTGCCGGAAACACCATATATTTT
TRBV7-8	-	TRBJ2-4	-	CASSSEGIGDIQYF	TGTGCCAGCAGCTCCGAGGGAATTGGGGACATTCAGTACTTC
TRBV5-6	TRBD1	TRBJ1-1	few	CASIRGGRVTEAFF	TGTGCCAGCATCCGAGGGGGCAGGGTCACTGAAGCTTTCTTT
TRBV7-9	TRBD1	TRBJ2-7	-	CASSLPPLTGDYEQYF	TGTGCCAGCAGCCTACCCCCCTTGACAGGGGACTACGAGCAGTACTTC
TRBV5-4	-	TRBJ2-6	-	CASSLGGVGANVLTF	TGTGCCAGCAGCTTGGGGGGCGTGGGGGCCAACGTCCTGACTTTC
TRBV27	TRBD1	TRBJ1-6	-	CASRHRDSNSPLHF	TGTGCCAGCAGGCACCGGGACAGCAATTCACCCCTCCACTTT
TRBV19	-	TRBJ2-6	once	CASSSRTALGAGANVLTF	TGTGCCAGTAGTTCACGGACAGCCCTGGGGGCTGGGGCCAACGTCCTGACTTTC
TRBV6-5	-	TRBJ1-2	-	CASSPRAGYNYGYTF	TGTGCCAGCAGTCCCAGGGCAGGATATAACTATGGCTACACCTTC
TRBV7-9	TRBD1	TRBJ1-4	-	CASLRQGGEKLFF	TGTGCCAGCTTGAGACAGGGTGGTGAAAAACTGTTTTTT
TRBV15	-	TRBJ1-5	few	CATSRDRGIHQPQHF	TGTGCCACCAGCAGAGATCGGGGGATCCATCAGCCCCAGCATTTT
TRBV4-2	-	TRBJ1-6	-	CASSQETRGRYSPLHF	TGTGCCAGCAGCCAAGAGACTCGGGGGAGATATTCACCCCTCCACTTT
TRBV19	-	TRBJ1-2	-	CASSIDRWGAGNYGYTF	TGTGCCAGTAGTATAGATCGTTGGGGTGCGGGAAACTATGGCTACACCTTC
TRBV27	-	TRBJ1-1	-	CASSFGEDTEAFF	TGTGCCAGCAGTTTCGGGGAAGACACTGAAGCTTTCTTT